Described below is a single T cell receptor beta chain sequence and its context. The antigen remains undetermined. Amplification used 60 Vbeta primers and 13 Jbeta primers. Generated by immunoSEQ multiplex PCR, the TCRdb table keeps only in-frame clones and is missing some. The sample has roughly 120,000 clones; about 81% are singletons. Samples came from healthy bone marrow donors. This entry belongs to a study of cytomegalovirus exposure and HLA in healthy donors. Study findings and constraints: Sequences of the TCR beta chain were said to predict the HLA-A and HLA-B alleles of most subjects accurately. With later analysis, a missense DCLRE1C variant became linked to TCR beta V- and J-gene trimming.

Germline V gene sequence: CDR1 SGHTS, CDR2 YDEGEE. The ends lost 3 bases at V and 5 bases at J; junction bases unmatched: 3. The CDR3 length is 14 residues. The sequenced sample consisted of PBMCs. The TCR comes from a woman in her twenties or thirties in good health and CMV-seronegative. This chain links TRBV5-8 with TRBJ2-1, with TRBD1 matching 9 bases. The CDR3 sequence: CASSSGQGHNEQFF. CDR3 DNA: TGTGCCAGCAGCTCGGGACAGGGCCACAATGAGCAGTTCTTC.